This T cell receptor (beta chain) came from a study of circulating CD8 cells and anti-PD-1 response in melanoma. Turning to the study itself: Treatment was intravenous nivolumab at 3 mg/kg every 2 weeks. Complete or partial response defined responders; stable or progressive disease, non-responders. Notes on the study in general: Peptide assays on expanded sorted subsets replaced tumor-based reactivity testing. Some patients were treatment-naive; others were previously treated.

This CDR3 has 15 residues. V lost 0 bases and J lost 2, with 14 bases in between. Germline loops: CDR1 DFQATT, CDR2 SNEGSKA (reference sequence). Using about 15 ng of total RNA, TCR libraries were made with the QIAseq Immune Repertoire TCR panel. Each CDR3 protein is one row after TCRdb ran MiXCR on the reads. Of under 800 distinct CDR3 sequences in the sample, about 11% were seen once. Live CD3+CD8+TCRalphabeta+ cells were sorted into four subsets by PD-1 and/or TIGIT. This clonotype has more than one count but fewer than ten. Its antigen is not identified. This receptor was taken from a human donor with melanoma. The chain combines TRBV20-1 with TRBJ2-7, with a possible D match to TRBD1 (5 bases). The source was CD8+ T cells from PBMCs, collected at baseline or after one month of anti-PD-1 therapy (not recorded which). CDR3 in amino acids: CSARDPQGPTYEQYF. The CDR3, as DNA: TGCAGTGCTAGAGATCCGCAGGGCCCGACCTACGAGCAGTACTTC.